Listed below are T cell receptor beta chains from one sample, sequenced in a study of T cells in Graves' hyperthyroidism and ophthalmopathy. TCRdb independently ran MiXCR on the multiplex PCR reads; one entry per CDR3 protein. Of about 640,000 distinct CDR3 sequences in the sample, around 20% were seen once. Sequencing was done on a sample of blood. All receptors come from a man aged 25 to 40 with Graves' ophthalmopathy. CDR3s leave out the opening cysteine and the closing phenylalanine or tryptophan. Clone size is shown for a subset of rows, as once, few, many or a class of expanded clone.

v_call	clone_size	j_call	cdr3_aa
TRBV25-1	-	TRBJ1-2	ASSEWAAQNYGYT
TRBV20-1	-	TRBJ2-7	SAREASPFEQY
TRBV30	once	TRBJ2-1	AWSVASSYNEQF
TRBV4-1	-	TRBJ2-1	ASSQDKGIAGAGFEQF
TRBV28	many	TRBJ1-1	ASSPQSWNTEAF
TRBV29-1	few	TRBJ2-1	SSGGAWPTLDNEQF
TRBV28	few	TRBJ2-3	ASSPADYSDTQY
TRBV5-1	-	TRBJ1-6	ASSLEGGIYNSPLH
TRBV28	many	TRBJ1-5	ASSPSDYSNQPQH
TRBV7-7	-	TRBJ2-2	ASSMTSGSGTGELF
TRBV2	-	TRBJ2-1	ASSERASGSLYEQF
TRBV5-1	-	TRBJ2-1	ASSGIANEQF
TRBV27	few	TRBJ2-7	ASSFSGRREQY
TRBV12-3/TRBV12-4	-	TRBJ2-3	ASTLRAGGYSDTQY
TRBV6-1	-	TRBJ1-2	ASTAETGGGSGYT
TRBV20-1	-	TRBJ1-1	SAREIRVSYTEAF
TRBV6-1	few	TRBJ1-1	ASSAQGLPNTEAF
TRBV28	-	TRBJ1-2	ASSPAVQGFYGYT
TRBV7-3	few	TRBJ2-5	ASSSGQGASETQY
TRBV27	-	TRBJ1-6	ASSKGKEFATGRNSPLH
TRBV9	-	TRBJ2-1	ASSVGQGNYNEQF
TRBV5-1	few	TRBJ2-5	ASSLAAPEPETQY
TRBV7-2	many	TRBJ2-3	ASSLGTGDGDTQY
TRBV4-2	few	TRBJ1-1	ASSHTGGQAYTEAF
TRBV25-1	once	TRBJ2-5	ASSEDQAGLQETQY
TRBV5-4	-	TRBJ2-1	ASSSRLAGGIGEQF
TRBV5-6	-	TRBJ2-7	ASSQHLRLAGPYYEQY